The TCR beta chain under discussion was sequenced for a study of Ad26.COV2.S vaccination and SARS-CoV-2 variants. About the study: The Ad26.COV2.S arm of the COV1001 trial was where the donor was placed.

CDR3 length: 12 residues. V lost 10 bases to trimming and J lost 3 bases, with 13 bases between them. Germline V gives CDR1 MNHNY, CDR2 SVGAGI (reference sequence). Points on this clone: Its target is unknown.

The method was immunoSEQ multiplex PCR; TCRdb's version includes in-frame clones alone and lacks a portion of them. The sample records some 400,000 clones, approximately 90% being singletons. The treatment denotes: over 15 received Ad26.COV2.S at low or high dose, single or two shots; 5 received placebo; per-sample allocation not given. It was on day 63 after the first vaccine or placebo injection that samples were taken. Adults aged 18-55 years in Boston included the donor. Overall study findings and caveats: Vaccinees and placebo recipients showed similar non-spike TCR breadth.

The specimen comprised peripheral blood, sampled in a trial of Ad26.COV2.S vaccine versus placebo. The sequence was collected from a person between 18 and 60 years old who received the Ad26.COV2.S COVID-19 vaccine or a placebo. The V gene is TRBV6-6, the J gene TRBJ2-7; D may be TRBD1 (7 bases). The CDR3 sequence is CATGGDSYEQYF. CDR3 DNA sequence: TGTGCCACAGGAGGGGACAGCTACGAGCAGTACTTC.